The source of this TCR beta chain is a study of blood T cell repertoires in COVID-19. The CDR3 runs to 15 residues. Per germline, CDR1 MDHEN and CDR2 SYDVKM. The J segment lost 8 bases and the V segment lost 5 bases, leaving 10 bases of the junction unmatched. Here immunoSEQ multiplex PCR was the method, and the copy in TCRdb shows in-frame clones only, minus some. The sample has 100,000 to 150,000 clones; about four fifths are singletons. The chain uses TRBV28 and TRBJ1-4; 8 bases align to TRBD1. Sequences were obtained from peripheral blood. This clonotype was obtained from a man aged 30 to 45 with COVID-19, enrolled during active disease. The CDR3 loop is CASSPGTGFLEKLFF. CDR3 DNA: TGTGCCAGCAGTCCTGGGACAGGTTTTCTGGAAAAACTGTTTTTT. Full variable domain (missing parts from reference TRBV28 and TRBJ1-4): DVKVTQSSRYLVKRTGEKVFLECVQDMDHENMFWYRQDPGLGLRLIYFSYDVKMKEKGDIPEGYSVSREKKERFSLILESASTNQTSMYLCASSPGTGFLEKLFFGSGTQLSVL.